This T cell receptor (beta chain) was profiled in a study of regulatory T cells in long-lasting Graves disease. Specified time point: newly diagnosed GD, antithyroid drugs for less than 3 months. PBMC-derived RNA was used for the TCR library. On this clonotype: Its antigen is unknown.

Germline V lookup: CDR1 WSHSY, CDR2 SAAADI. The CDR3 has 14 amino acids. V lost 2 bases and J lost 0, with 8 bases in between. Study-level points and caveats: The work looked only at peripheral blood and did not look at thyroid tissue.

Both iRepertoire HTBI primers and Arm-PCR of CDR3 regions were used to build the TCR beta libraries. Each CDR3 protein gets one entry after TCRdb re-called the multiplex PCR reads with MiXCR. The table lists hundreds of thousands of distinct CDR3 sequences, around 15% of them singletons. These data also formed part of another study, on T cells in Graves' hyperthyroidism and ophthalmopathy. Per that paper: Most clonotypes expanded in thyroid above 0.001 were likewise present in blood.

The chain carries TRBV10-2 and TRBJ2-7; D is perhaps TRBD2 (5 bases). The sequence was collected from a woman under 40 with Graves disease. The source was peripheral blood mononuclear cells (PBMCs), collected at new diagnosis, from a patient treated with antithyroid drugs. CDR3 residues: CASSEEGLSYEQYF. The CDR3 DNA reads TGCGCCAGCAGTGAGGAGGGCCTCTCCTACGAGCAGTACTTC.